This record concerns one T cell receptor (beta chain) sequence. Antigen unknown. These data come from a study of cytomegalovirus exposure and HLA in healthy donors. Overall study results and limits: TCR beta chain V- and J-gene trimming was linked, in a later analysis, to a missense variant in DCLRE1C. TCR beta sequences reportedly predicted most subjects' HLA-A and HLA-B alleles accurately. Reports described diagnosis of cytomegalovirus status by the classifier as highly specific and sensitive. In an earlier analysis, productive rearrangement rates for most beta V segments clustered near 87% or 30%.

The PCR was carried out with 60 Vbeta primers and 13 Jbeta primers. The repertoire was sequenced with immunoSEQ multiplex PCR; TCRdb's copy has only in-frame clones and lacks some. The table shows approximately 130,000 clones, with approximately 87% occurring only once. Sequencing was done on a sample of PBMCs. The sequence was collected from a man aged 35 to 55 in good health and CMV-seronegative.

Written as DNA, the CDR3 is TGTGCCAGCACTGAAAGGGTGCGGGACAGGGGGTTTCCCGGGGAGCTGTTTTTT. Amino acid sequence: CASTERVRDRGFPGELFF. This chain links TRBV27 with TRBJ2-2; TRBD1 matches 11 bases. This CDR3 spans 18 amino acids. In germline, CDR1 is MNHEY, CDR2 SMNVEV (reference sequence). J was trimmed by 6 bases and V by 7 bases; bases with no gene match: 16.